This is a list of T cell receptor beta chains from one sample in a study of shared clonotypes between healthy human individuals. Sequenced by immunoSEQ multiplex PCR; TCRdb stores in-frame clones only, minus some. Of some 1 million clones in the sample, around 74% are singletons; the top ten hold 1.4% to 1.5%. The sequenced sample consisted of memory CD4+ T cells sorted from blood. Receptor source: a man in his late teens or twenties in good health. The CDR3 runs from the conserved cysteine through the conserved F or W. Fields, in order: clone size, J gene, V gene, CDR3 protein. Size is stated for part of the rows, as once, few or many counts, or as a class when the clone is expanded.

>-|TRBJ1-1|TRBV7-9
CASSLRTSSRNTEAFF
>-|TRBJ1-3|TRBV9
CASSVVPVSSGNTIYF
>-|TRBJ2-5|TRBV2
CASSALGGVGETQYF
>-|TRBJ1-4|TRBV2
CASRGGQGPYNEKLFF
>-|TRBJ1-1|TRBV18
CASSPPGQGGAFF
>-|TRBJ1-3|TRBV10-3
CAIGGSSGNTIYF
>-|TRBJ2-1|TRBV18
CASSLGLAGGFGNEQFF
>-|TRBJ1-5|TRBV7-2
CASSFGAGSNQPQHF
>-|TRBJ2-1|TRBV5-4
CASSPVRFF
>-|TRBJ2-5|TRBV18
CASSPPGLAGGIQETQYF
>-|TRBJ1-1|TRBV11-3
CASSLLGNTEAFF
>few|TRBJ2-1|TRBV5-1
CASSSAPGEWNEQFF
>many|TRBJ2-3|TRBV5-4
CASSLGGTGGPADTQYF
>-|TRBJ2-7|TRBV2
CASSEPGISYEQYF
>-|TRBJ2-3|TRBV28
CASSLEGRMSTDTQYF
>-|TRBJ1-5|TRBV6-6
CASRDSQPQHF
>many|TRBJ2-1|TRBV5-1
CASSGASDPYNEQFF
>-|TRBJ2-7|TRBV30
CAWSSKGQGSYEQYF
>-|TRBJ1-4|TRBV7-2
CASSFPEQGATNEKLFF
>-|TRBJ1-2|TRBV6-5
CASGGGGYGYTF